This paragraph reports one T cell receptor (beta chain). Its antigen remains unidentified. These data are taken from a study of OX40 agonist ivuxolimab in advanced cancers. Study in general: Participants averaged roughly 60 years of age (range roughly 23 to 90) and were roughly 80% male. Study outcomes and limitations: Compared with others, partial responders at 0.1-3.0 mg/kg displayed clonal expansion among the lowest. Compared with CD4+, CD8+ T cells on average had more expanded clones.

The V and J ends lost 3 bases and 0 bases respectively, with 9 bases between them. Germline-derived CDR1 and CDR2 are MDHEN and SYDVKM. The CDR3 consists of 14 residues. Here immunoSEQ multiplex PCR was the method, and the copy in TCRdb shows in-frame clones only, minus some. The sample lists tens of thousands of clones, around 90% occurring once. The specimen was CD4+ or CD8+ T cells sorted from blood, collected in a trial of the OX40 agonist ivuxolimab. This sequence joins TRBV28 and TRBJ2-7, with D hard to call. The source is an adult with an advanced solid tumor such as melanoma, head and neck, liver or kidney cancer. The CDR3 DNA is TGTGCCAGCAGTTTGCCGAGGAGCTCCTACGAGCAGTACTTC. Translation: CASSLPRSSYEQYF.